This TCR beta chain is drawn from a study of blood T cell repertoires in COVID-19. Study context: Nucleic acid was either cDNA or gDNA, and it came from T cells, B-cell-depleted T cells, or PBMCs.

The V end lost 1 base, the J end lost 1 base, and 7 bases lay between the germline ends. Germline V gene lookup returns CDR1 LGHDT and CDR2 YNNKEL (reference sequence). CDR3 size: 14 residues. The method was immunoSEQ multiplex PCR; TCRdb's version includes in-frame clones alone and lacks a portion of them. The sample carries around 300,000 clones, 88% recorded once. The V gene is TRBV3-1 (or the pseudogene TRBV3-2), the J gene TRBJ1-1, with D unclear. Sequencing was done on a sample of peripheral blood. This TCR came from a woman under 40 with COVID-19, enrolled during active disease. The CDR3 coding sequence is TGTGCCAGCAGCCAAGTGAGCGAGAACACTGAAGCTTTCTTT. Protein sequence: CASSQVSENTEAFF.